This T cell receptor beta chain was captured in a study of memory CD4+ T cells and cytomegalovirus serostatus. Some clones are missing from TCRdb's copy, which holds only in-frame ones; the method was immunoSEQ multiplex PCR. The profile shows roughly 50,000 clones, around 80% of them singletons. Single viable CD3+CD4+CD8-CD45RO+ cells were sorted as the memory CD4+ T cells. The CDR3 has 14 residues. Looked up from germline, CDR1 is SGDLS and CDR2 is YYNGEE. V lost 2 bases, J lost 6 bases, and 3 bases stayed unmatched. Details on this clone: Its antigen is not identified.

Broader study findings: Suggested: most of the CMV-linked TCR signature lies in CD4+ memory cells. Each of 65 to 70 CMV-associated TCRbeta sequences occurred in one to five individuals. A US-trained random forest predicted CMV serostatus with median AUC around 0.9.

The rearrangement links TRBV9 to TRBJ2-3; 10 bases align to TRBD2. The origin of this receptor is an adult in good health and CMV-seronegative. The sequenced sample was memory CD4+ T cells from blood. This CDR3 is CASSVSGLADTQYF. CDR3 nucleotides: TGTGCCAGCAGCGTGTCGGGACTAGCGGATACGCAGTATTTT. The whole variable domain, filled in from reference TRBV9 and TRBJ2-3, reads DSGVTQTPKHLITATGQRVTLRCSPRSGDLSVYWYQQSLDQGLQFLIQYYNGEERAKGNILERFSAQQFPDLHSELNLSSLELGDSALYFCASSVSGLADTQYFGPGTRLTVL.